Detailed here is one T cell receptor beta chain. Its target is not known. The entry originates in a study of T cell responses to AZD1222 COVID-19 vaccine. Overall study results and limits: Across the whole spike, CD4 TCRs peaked at regions 160-218 and 743-854.

The CDR3 consists of 13 residues. Germline lookup yields CDR1 SGHNT and CDR2 YYREEE (reference sequence). Unmatched junction bases numbered 4, after V lost 0 bases and J lost 8 bases. Clones were read by immunoSEQ multiplex PCR, and TCRdb kept only the in-frame ones, dropping some. The table has more than 100,000 clones, 93% seen once. The chain links TRBV5-4 to TRBJ1-2; TRBD1 aligns across 7 bases. Sequences were derived from peripheral blood, sampled 28 days after the second AZD1222 dose. The source of this sequence is an adult who received the AZD1222 COVID-19 vaccine. In DNA form, the CDR3 reads TGTGCCAGCAGCTTGGCCACAGGGGAAGGCTACACCTTC. It translates to CASSLATGEGYTF.